The entry that follows covers one TCR beta chain sequence. The antigen is undetermined. The data were taken from a study of human T cells and chemical hapten exposure. Turning to the study itself: Each week of the roughly 24-week study, patients had diphenylcyclopropenone applied to the scalp. Patch testing placed 0.01% DPC on the upper back, with readings at 6 days.

Individual cDNA molecules (in the library) carried attached unique molecular identifiers. TCRdb called the RACE reads again in MiXCR, with one record for every CDR3 protein. Here the sample spans fewer than 300,000 distinct CDR3 sequences, 7.5% to 8% being singletons. The sample's time point: pre-sensitization, week 0. The sample's treatment: therapeutic diphenylcyclopropenone sensitization with weekly scalp DPC. Study findings and constraints: Sensitizing with DPC caused no change in TCRs above 1 in 1000 frequency.

CDR3 length: 16 residues. V was clipped by 1 base and J by 1 base, with 14 bases between them. From germline, CDR1 is LGHNA and CDR2 YSLEER. This TCR was sampled from a man between 18 and 35 years old with alopecia areata. Some clones in this sample may be carry-over from other donors' samples. The sample consisted of whole blood, taken in connection with sensitization to the hapten diphenylcyclopropenone (DPC). The chain employs TRBV4-3 and TRBJ2-7; perhaps TRBD1 as D (6 bases). DNA of the CDR3: TGCGCCAGCAGCCAAGTTGGGCAGGGGATGTCCTACGAGCAGTACTTC. Translated, it gives CASSQVGQGMSYEQYF.